This is a list of T cell receptor beta chains from one sample in a study of control samples from healthy donors and cancer patients. Measured with immunoSEQ multiplex PCR; TCRdb has only the in-frame clones, and not every one. Of around 90,000 clones listed, more than 75% are singletons. The source material was blood. The receptors shown here come from a woman between 40 and 55 years old in good health. Each CDR3 is given with its conserved first and last residue. D genes are given only for firm matches. Clone size is stated in some rows and not others, as once, few, many or a class when expanded.

D gene,V gene,clone size,J gene,CDR3 protein,CDR3 DNA
.,TRBV18,.,TRBJ1-2,CASSTNYRDTSYGYTF,TGTGCCAGCTCAACAAACTACCGGGACACAAGCTATGGCTACACCTTC
.,TRBV10-3,few,TRBJ2-1,CAIKAWGDEQFF,TGTGCCATCAAAGCGTGGGGGGATGAGCAGTTCTTC
.,TRBV5-6,.,TRBJ2-1,CASSLGESYNEQFF,TGTGCCAGCAGCTTGGGGGAATCCTACAATGAGCAGTTCTTC
.,TRBV5-8,.,TRBJ1-6,CAPKVRSPLHF,TGTGCCCCAAAGGTCCGGTCACCCCTCCACTTT
TRBD1,TRBV5-1,.,TRBJ1-5,CASSRGGANQPQHF,TGCGCCAGCAGTCGAGGGGGCGCTAATCAGCCCCAGCATTTT
.,TRBV6-5,.,TRBJ2-4,CASSYSFSRGAFQYF,TGTGCCAGCAGTTACTCTTTCTCAAGGGGAGCATTTCAGTACTTC
.,TRBV5-4,.,TRBJ2-3,CASSLGTTDTQYF,TGTGCCAGCAGCTTGGGAACCACAGATACGCAGTATTTT
.,TRBV6-5,.,TRBJ1-2,CATRLGGPGGYTF,TGTGCCACCCGCCTTGGGGGGCCAGGAGGCTACACCTTC
TRBD2,TRBV7-2,.,TRBJ2-7,CASSLAPASGGAYEQYF,TGTGCCAGCAGCTTAGCGCCCGCCAGCGGGGGGGCCTACGAGCAGTACTTC
.,TRBV3-1/TRBV3-2,few,TRBJ1-2,CASRPGGSYGYTF,TGTGCCAGCAGGCCGGGGGGCAGCTATGGCTACACCTTC
.,TRBV14,.,TRBJ1-3,CASSRGRGGNTIYF,TGTGCCAGCAGCCGAGGGCGTGGGGGAAACACCATATATTTT
TRBD1,TRBV7-9,.,TRBJ1-6,CASSLALAGGGNSPLHF,TGTGCCAGCAGCTTAGCGCTAGCAGGGGGGGGAAATTCACCCCTCCACTTT
.,TRBV14,.,TRBJ2-4,CASSQSRGRAKNIQYF,TGTGCCAGCAGCCAAAGTCGGGGGCGGGCCAAAAACATTCAGTACTTC
TRBD1,TRBV19,.,TRBJ1-2,CATRTGNYGYTF,TGTGCCACCCGGACAGGGAACTATGGCTACACCTTC
.,TRBV18,.,TRBJ2-5,CASSPSAETQYF,TGTGCCAGCTCACCCTCCGCGGAGACCCAGTACTTC
TRBD2,TRBV4-2,.,TRBJ2-5,CASSQEGSGGALETQYF,TGTGCCAGCAGCCAAGAGGGTAGCGGGGGGGCCTTAGAGACCCAGTACTTC
TRBD1,TRBV5-5,.,TRBJ1-1,CASSQGQGLGNTEAFF,TGTGCCAGCAGCCAGGGACAGGGGTTGGGTAACACTGAAGCTTTCTTT
.,TRBV6-2/TRBV6-3,.,TRBJ1-1,CASSYYGNFTTEAFF,TGTGCCAGCAGTTACTACGGCAATTTCACGACTGAAGCTTTCTTT
.,TRBV7-8,.,TRBJ2-1,CASSFGGGDEQFF,TGTGCCAGCAGCTTCGGGGGAGGCGATGAGCAGTTCTTC
.,TRBV14,.,TRBJ1-1,CASSQGSGNKAFF,TGTGCCAGCAGCCAAGGGTCCGGGAACAAGGCTTTCTTT
TRBD2,TRBV6-2/TRBV6-3,.,TRBJ2-1,CASSYPRTSGGSDEQFF,TGTGCCAGCAGTTACCCCAGGACTAGCGGGGGATCGGATGAGCAGTTCTTC
TRBD1,TRBV7-2,.,TRBJ1-5,CASSPTGAANQPQHF,TGTGCCAGCAGCCCGACAGGGGCCGCCAATCAGCCCCAGCATTTT
.,TRBV10-3,.,TRBJ1-1,CAISGGSGLNTEAFF,TGTGCCATCAGTGGAGGCAGTGGCCTGAACACTGAAGCTTTCTTT
TRBD1,TRBV11-1,.,TRBJ2-3,CASSFPWTGSADTQYF,TGTGCCAGCAGCTTCCCCTGGACAGGGTCGGCAGATACGCAGTATTTT
.,TRBV9,.,TRBJ2-3,CASSVEGGISTDTQYF,TGTGCCAGCAGCGTCGAGGGGGGAATAAGCACAGATACGCAGTATTTT
TRBD1,TRBV10-1,.,TRBJ1-1,CASSVSGQEAFF,TGCGCCAGCAGTGTGTCCGGACAGGAGGCTTTCTTT
.,TRBV3-1/TRBV3-2,once,TRBJ1-4,CASSQGEGSLFF,TGTGCCAGCAGCCAAGGAGAGGGCTCCTTGTTTTTT
.,TRBV7-9,.,TRBJ2-1,CASSVREGYNEQFF,TGTGCCAGCAGCGTCAGGGAAGGTTACAATGAGCAGTTCTTC
.,TRBV7-2,.,TRBJ2-1,CASSLAVSREQFF,TGTGCCAGCAGCTTAGCAGTTTCCAGGGAGCAGTTCTTC
TRBD1,TRBV5-5,.,TRBJ1-1,CASSSTTGDRTEAFF,TGTGCCAGCAGCTCCACGACAGGGGATCGGACTGAAGCTTTCTTT
.,TRBV7-8,.,TRBJ2-1,CASSSNPDYLLSYNEQFF,TGTGCCAGCAGCTCCAACCCCGACTACCTACTCTCCTACAATGAGCAGTTCTTC
.,TRBV7-2,.,TRBJ1-1,CASSLTRTAFF,TGTGCCAGCAGCTTAACGCGGACGGCTTTCTTT
.,TRBV3-1/TRBV3-2,.,TRBJ2-5,CASSYRGQETQYF,TGTGCCAGCAGTTATAGAGGACAAGAGACCCAGTACTTC
.,TRBV18,.,TRBJ1-3,CASSPASSGNTIYF,TGTGCCAGCTCACCTGCAAGCTCTGGAAACACCATATATTTT
TRBD1,TRBV4-1,.,TRBJ1-2,CASSRPGQGFRVVGYTF,TGCGCCAGCAGCCGTCCGGGACAGGGTTTTCGGGTCGTTGGCTACACCTTC
.,TRBV7-8,few,TRBJ2-3,CASSPRTASLTDTQYF,TGTGCCAGCAGCCCCAGGACAGCCTCTCTCACAGATACGCAGTATTTT
.,TRBV9,.,TRBJ1-3,CASSPRQSISGNTIYF,TGTGCCAGCAGCCCGAGACAGTCCATCTCTGGAAACACCATATATTTT
.,TRBV4-1,.,TRBJ2-5,CASSQEAGRETQYF,TGCGCCAGCAGCCAAGAGGCAGGGAGGGAGACCCAGTACTTC
TRBD2,TRBV7-2,.,TRBJ2-3,CASSLGLAGVTDTQYF,TGTGCCAGCAGCTTGGGACTAGCGGGGGTCACAGATACGCAGTATTTT
TRBD1,TRBV12-5,once,TRBJ1-1,CASGLADRGPTEAFF,TGTGCTAGTGGTTTGGCCGACAGGGGGCCCACTGAAGCTTTCTTT
.,TRBV9,.,TRBJ1-2,CASSAQQGIPGYTF,TGTGCCAGCAGCGCTCAGCAGGGGATTCCTGGCTACACCTTC
TRBD1,TRBV6-1,.,TRBJ1-2,CASSERTGGRANYGYTF,TGTGCCAGCAGTGAACGGACAGGGGGCAGAGCTAACTATGGCTACACCTTC